This T cell receptor beta chain was recorded in a study of CD8 T cells in ankylosing spondylitis. Notes on the study in general: Reportedly, matched ankylosing spondylitis synovial fluid was significantly enriched for disease-linked clones.

TCRdb used MiXCR to reprocess the 5' RACE reads, holding one entry per CDR3 protein. The sample lists 200,000 to 300,000 distinct CDR3 sequences, about 11% occurring once. This clonotype was counted at least ten times. Its specificity is unknown. With 2 bases removed from V and 3 bases from J, the gap between germline ends came to 10 bases. The CDR3 spans 14 residues. Sequences were obtained from blood, either unsorted or a sorted T cell fraction (not recorded which). The TCR was taken from a male donor with ankylosing spondylitis or in good health (not recorded which). This sequence joins TRBV12-3 or TRBV12-4 and TRBJ1-1; a possible D gene is TRBD1 (5 bases). CDR3 bases: TGTGCCAGCAGTTTACAGGGTGGGTACACTGAAGCTTTCTTT. It specifies CASSLQGGYTEAFF.